Shown below are 11 T cell receptor beta chains from a single sample sequenced in a study of control samples from healthy donors and cancer patients. TCRdb's table, derived via immunoSEQ multiplex PCR, lists solely in-frame clones and lacks some. This sample yields 100,000 or so clones, of which roughly nine tenths are seen a single time; over 0.85% belongs to the top ten. The sequenced sample consisted of blood. Every receptor here comes from a woman aged 25 to 39 in good health.

The chain employs TRBV12-3 or TRBV12-4 and TRBJ1-1; no reliable D call. Trimming shortened V by 6 bases and J by 0 bases, and 5 bases separated the two germline ends. The length of the CDR3 is 12 residues. The CDR3 DNA is TGTGCCAGCAGGCCCATGAACACTGAAGCTTTCTTT. It specifies CASRPMNTEAFF.

This chain joins TRBV7-2 and TRBJ2-7; D uncertain. Deletions cut 1 base from V and 2 bases from J, with 12 bases between. The CDR3 is made up of 15 amino acids. Germline CDR1 reads SGHTA; CDR2 reads FQGNSA. In DNA, the CDR3 is TGTGCCAGCAGCTTAGGTTCCAATAAGCCCTACGAGCAGTACTTC. Amino acids: CASSLGSNKPYEQYF.

The chain couples TRBV12-5 to TRBJ2-3; no clear D gene. Trimming left V 7 bases short and J 2 bases short, with 10 bases between. The CDR3 runs to 13 residues. Germline values: CDR1 LGHNT, CDR2 FRNRAP. Written as DNA, the CDR3 is TGTGCTAGTGCCCGGACCACCACAGATACGCAGTATTTT. Translating gives CASARTTTDTQYF.

This clone turned up a few times. The chain is built from TRBV6-5 and TRBJ2-2; D is uncertain. V dropped 8 bases and J dropped 5 bases, with 15 bases sitting between them. The CDR3 contains 14 residues. Germline values: CDR1 MNHEY, CDR2 SVGAGI. The CDR3 reads CASVRIALTGELFF. The CDR3 DNA sequence: TGTGCCAGCGTACGCATAGCCCTAACCGGGGAGCTGTTTTTT.

J is TRBJ2-5 and V is TRBV24-1; 10 nucleotides agree with TRBD2. The CDR3 sequence is 16 residues long. Germline-derived CDR1 and CDR2 are KGHDR and SFDVKD. Unmatched junction bases numbered 9, after V lost 4 bases and J lost 5 bases. CDR3 residues: CATSEWLAGEGETQYF. The DNA for the CDR3 is TGTGCCACCAGTGAGTGGCTAGCGGGGGAGGGGGAGACCCAGTACTTC.

CDR3 sequence reads: CASSFSREDGYTF. The CDR3 nucleotides read TGTGCCAGCAGCTTTTCCAGGGAGGACGGCTACACCTTC. The chain joins TRBV5-6 to TRBJ1-2, with D perhaps matching TRBD1 (5 bases). This CDR3 is built from 13 residues. CDR1 and CDR2 (germline): SGHDT, YYEEEE. Trimming cost V 2 bases and J 8 bases, with 13 bases left between them.

The chain uses TRBV3-1 (or the pseudogene TRBV3-2) and TRBJ1-1; the D is unclear. Trimming pared 1 base from V and 5 bases from J, leaving 11 bases between. The CDR3 has 14 amino acids. In germline, CDR1 is LGHDT, CDR2 YNNKEL (reference sequence). The CDR3 sequence is CASSQAVSGTEAFF. The CDR3 DNA reads TGTGCCAGCAGCCAAGCCGTTTCTGGGACTGAAGCTTTCTTT.

The CDR3 here is CASSKAPRNTEAFF. The CDR3 nucleotides are TGTGCCAGCTCAAAGGCTCCTAGGAACACTGAAGCTTTCTTT. The rearrangement links TRBV18 to TRBJ1-1; D is undetermined. Between the trimmed V and J ends, which lost 5 bases and 1 base, there was a span of 11 bases. This CDR3 is built from 14 residues. The V gene's germline CDR1 is KGHSH and CDR2 LQKENI.

The chain employs TRBV19 and TRBJ1-6, with D perhaps TRBD1 (6 bases). Trimming stripped 3 bases from V and 4 bases from J, with 19 bases between. Looked up from germline, CDR1 is LNHDA and CDR2 is SQIVND (reference sequence). This CDR3 has 18 amino acids. For the CDR3, the DNA is TGTGCCAGTAGTATGGGCAGGATGGGGGCGAGTTATAATTCACCCCTCCACTTT. This translates into CASSMGRMGASYNSPLHF.

The chain links TRBV6-5 to TRBJ1-2; D ambiguous. Trimming stripped 5 bases from V and 4 bases from J, with 8 bases between. This CDR3 is 12 amino acids long. The germline gives CDR1 MNHEY, CDR2 SVGAGI. The CDR3 region has the DNA TGTGCCAGCAGTCTAGAGGTCTATGGCTACACCTTC. Translation: CASSLEVYGYTF.

J is TRBJ1-4 and V is TRBV2; D is possibly TRBD1 (6 bases). Trimming stripped 10 bases from V and 2 bases from J, with 11 bases between. Looked up from germline, CDR1 is SNHLY and CDR2 is FYNNEI. This CDR3 has 13 amino acids. CDR3 in amino acids: CATPGATNEKLFF. The DNA for the CDR3 is TGTGCCACCCCGGGGGCCACTAATGAAAAACTGTTTTTT.